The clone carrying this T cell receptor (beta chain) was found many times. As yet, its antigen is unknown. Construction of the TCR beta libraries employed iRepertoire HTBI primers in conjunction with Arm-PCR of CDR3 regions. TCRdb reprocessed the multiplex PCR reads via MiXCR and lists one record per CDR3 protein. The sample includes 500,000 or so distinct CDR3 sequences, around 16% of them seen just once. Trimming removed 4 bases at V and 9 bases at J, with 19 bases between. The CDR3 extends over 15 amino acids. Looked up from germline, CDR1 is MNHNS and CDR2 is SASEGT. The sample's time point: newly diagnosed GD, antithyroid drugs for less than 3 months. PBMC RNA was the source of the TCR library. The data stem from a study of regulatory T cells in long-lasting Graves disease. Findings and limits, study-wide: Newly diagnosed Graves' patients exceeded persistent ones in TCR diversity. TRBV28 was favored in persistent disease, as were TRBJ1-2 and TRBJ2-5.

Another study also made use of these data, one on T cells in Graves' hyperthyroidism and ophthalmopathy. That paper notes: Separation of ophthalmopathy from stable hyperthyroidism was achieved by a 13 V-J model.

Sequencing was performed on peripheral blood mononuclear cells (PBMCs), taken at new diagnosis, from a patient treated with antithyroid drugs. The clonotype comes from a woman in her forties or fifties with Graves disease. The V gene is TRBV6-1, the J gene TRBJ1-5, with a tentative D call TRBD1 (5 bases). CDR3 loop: CASSAGTGRTWPQHF. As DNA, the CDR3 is TGTGCCAGCAGTGCGGGGACGGGGAGGACATGGCCCCAGCATTTT.